These 7 T cell receptor beta chains came from one sample sequenced in a study of blood T cell repertoires in COVID-19. TCRdb keeps only in-frame clones here, not all; method: immunoSEQ multiplex PCR. The profile shows some 70,000 clones, approximately 85% of them singletons. Sequencing was carried out using peripheral blood. These receptors were obtained from a woman in her sixties or seventies with COVID-19, enrolled during active disease.

The chain has TRBV4-1 and TRBJ1-2; a possible D gene is TRBD1 (6 bases). Trimming removed 0 bases at V and 7 bases at J, with 18 bases between. Germline lookup yields CDR1 MGHRA and CDR2 YSYEKL. This CDR3 has 16 residues. The CDR3 reads CASSQESITGYGGYTF. The CDR3 nucleotides are TGCGCCAGCAGCCAAGAATCGATCACAGGGTACGGTGGCTACACCTTC.

The chain has TRBV28 and TRBJ1-5, with 11 bases lining up with TRBD1. Germline values: CDR1 MDHEN, CDR2 SYDVKM. This CDR3 is built from 16 residues. V dropped 5 bases and J dropped 6; count of bases not matched to a gene: 9. As DNA, the CDR3 is TGTGCCAGCAGTGCACCGGGACAGGGGGGTGGTCAGCCCCAGCATTTT. It translates to CASSAPGQGGGQPQHF. The entire variable domain, with the rest obtained from reference TRBV28 and TRBJ1-5, is as follows: DVKVTQSSRYLVKRTGEKVFLECVQDMDHENMFWYRQDPGLGLRLIYFSYDVKMKEKGDIPEGYSVSREKKERFSLILESASTNQTSMYLCASSAPGQGGGQPQHFGDGTRLSIL.

The chain joins TRBV7-9 to TRBJ2-5; D possibly corresponds to TRBD1 (5 bases). The CDR3 length is 14 residues. Trimming left V 5 bases short and J 0 bases short, with 10 bases between. Germline assignment: CDR1 SEHNR and CDR2 FQNEAQ (reference sequence). The CDR3 coding sequence is TGTGCCAGCAGCCTATACAGGAACCAAGAGACCCAGTACTTC. It is translated as CASSLYRNQETQYF.

This chain connects TRBV7-2 to TRBJ1-2, with D maybe TRBD1 (5 bases). In germline, CDR1 is SGHTA, CDR2 FQGNSA. CDR3 size: 18 residues. The ends were cut back, 1 base at V and 1 base at J, with 19 bases in the middle. DNA for the CDR3: TGTGCCAGCAGCTTAGTGGGGGGGTTGCAGGCCATTAACTATGGCTACACCTTC. Protein: CASSLVGGLQAINYGYTF.

The chain joins TRBV19 to TRBJ2-1; D unclear. V was shortened by 2 bases and J by 1 base, with 9 bases between the two germline ends. CDR3 length equals 15 residues. Germline CDR1 is LNHDA and CDR2 is SQIVND (reference sequence). CDR3 nucleotide sequence: TGTGCCAGTAGTATACAGCGCAGTTCCTACAATGAGCAGTTCTTC. Its protein is CASSIQRSSYNEQFF.

The V call is TRBV20-1, the J call TRBJ2-1, with no clear D. Germline lookup yields CDR1 DFQATT and CDR2 SNEGSKA (reference sequence). Trimming shortened V by 3 bases and J by 10 bases, and 13 bases separated the two germline ends. The CDR3 consists of 12 residues. The CDR3 here is CSASRAFGEQFF. Written as DNA, the CDR3 is TGCAGTGCTAGTCGAGCCTTCGGGGAGCAGTTCTTC.

The J gene is TRBJ2-7, the V gene TRBV30; D uncertain. There are 14 residues in the CDR3. Germline values: CDR1 GTSNPN, CDR2 SVGIG (reference sequence). V lost 2 bases, J lost 0 bases, and 11 bases lay in between. The DNA of the CDR3 is TGTGCCTGGAGTCTCGTGCCGAGCTCCTACGAGCAGTACTTC. Protein sequence: CAWSLVPSSYEQYF.